This is a list of T cell receptor beta chains from one sample in a study of blood T cell repertoires in COVID-19. Here immunoSEQ multiplex PCR was the method, and the copy in TCRdb shows in-frame clones only, minus some. The sample includes hundreds of thousands of clones, approximately 91% seen only once; the top ten take roughly 0.7%. Material for sequencing was peripheral blood. The receptors derive from a man in his forties with acute or convalescent COVID-19. Both conserved end residues are part of each CDR3. Fields, in order: D gene, clone size, V gene, J gene, CDR3 protein, CDR3 DNA. A D gene is named only where the DNA matches it firmly. Clone size is not always given. Where it is, it says once, few, many or a class for expanded clones.

.	.	TRBV15	TRBJ1-1	CATSKGRGALGTEAFF	TGTGCCACCAGCAAAGGCCGGGGGGCGTTGGGCACTGAAGCTTTCTTT
TRBD2	.	TRBV6-5	TRBJ2-7	CASKTGLAGYEQYF	TGTGCCAGCAAAACGGGACTAGCGGGCTACGAGCAGTACTTC
TRBD2	.	TRBV7-2	TRBJ2-5	CASSLVEGLEIQETQYF	TGTGCCAGCAGCTTAGTGGAGGGACTAGAAATCCAAGAGACCCAGTACTTC
.	.	TRBV2	TRBJ2-7	CASRVGMQSYEQYF	TGTGCCAGCCGGGTGGGTATGCAATCCTACGAGCAGTACTTC
.	.	TRBV4-1	TRBJ1-2	CASSQGFDRGGGYTF	TGCGCCAGCAGCCAAGGATTCGACAGAGGGGGAGGCTACACCTTC
.	.	TRBV6-2/TRBV6-3	TRBJ2-7	CASSYKGLDEQYF	TGTGCCAGCAGTTACAAGGGGCTGGACGAGCAGTACTTC
TRBD1	.	TRBV2	TRBJ1-1	CASSRQGTEAFF	TGTGCCAGCAGTCGACAGGGAACTGAAGCTTTCTTT
TRBD1	few	TRBV27	TRBJ2-7	CASSGLDRDHEQYF	TGTGCCAGCAGTGGCCTCGACAGGGACCACGAGCAGTACTTC
TRBD2	.	TRBV11-1	TRBJ2-4	CASSRQLTGGDIQYF	TGTGCCAGCAGCCGCCAGCTGACGGGAGGAGACATTCAGTACTTC
TRBD2	.	TRBV7-2	TRBJ2-7	CASSLMDGGGEQYF	TGTGCCAGCAGCTTAATGGATGGGGGGGGCGAGCAGTACTTC
.	.	TRBV13	TRBJ2-1	CASSSLNTPNEQFF	TGTGCCAGCAGCTCCCTCAACACGCCCAATGAGCAGTTCTTC
.	.	TRBV7-9	TRBJ1-1	CASSPPPGLNTEAFF	TGTGCCAGCAGCCCCCCTCCGGGGTTGAACACTGAAGCTTTCTTT
.	.	TRBV7-9	TRBJ1-1	CASSSAQGGDTEAFF	TGTGCCAGCAGCTCGGCACAGGGCGGAGACACTGAAGCTTTCTTT
TRBD2	.	TRBV11-2	TRBJ2-3	CASSLSSGSTDTQYF	TGTGCCAGCAGCCTTTCTAGCGGGAGCACAGATACGCAGTATTTT
.	.	TRBV2	TRBJ2-1	CASSGQGYYNEQFF	TGTGCCAGCAGTGGTCAGGGATACTACAATGAGCAGTTCTTC
TRBD1	.	TRBV15	TRBJ1-4	CATSVGQGNEKLFF	TGTGCCACCAGCGTGGGACAGGGCAACGAAAAACTGTTTTTT
TRBD1	.	TRBV6-5	TRBJ1-2	CASSNPGQGYGYTF	TGTGCCAGCAGTAATCCGGGACAGGGCTATGGCTACACCTTC
.	once	TRBV3-1/TRBV3-2	TRBJ1-1	CASGLTANTEAFF	TGTGCCAGCGGCTTGACAGCGAACACTGAAGCTTTCTTT
.	.	TRBV24-1	TRBJ1-5	CATSDSQGSNQPQHF	TGTGCCACCAGTGATTCCCAGGGTAGCAATCAGCCCCAGCATTTT
TRBD1	.	TRBV3-1/TRBV3-2	TRBJ2-3	CASSRQGSTDTQYF	TGTGCCAGCAGCCGACAGGGGAGCACAGATACGCAGTATTTT
.	.	TRBV3-1/TRBV3-2	TRBJ2-1	CASSQAEGFYTTGTIAYNEQFF	TGTGCCAGCAGCCAAGCGGAAGGATTCTACACGACCGGGACAATAGCCTACAATGAGCAGTTCTTC
TRBD1	.	TRBV29-1	TRBJ1-5	CSVGQGTQPQHF	TGCAGCGTTGGACAGGGGACTCAGCCCCAGCATTTT
TRBD2	.	TRBV6-1	TRBJ2-3	CASTASGRAQDTQYF	TGTGCCAGCACCGCTAGCGGGAGGGCCCAAGATACGCAGTATTTT
TRBD2	few	TRBV5-4	TRBJ2-7	CASSLGPGSGRYEQYF	TGTGCCAGCAGCTTAGGGCCGGGTAGCGGGAGATACGAGCAGTACTTC
TRBD2	.	TRBV15	TRBJ2-5	CATSILAGKETQYF	TGTGCCACCAGCATACTAGCGGGGAAAGAGACCCAGTACTTC
TRBD1	.	TRBV27	TRBJ2-3	CASSFFRDRGTDTQYF	TGTGCCAGCAGTTTTTTCCGGGACAGGGGCACGGATACGCAGTATTTT
.	.	TRBV6-4	TRBJ2-3	CASSDSPGLGTDTQYF	TGTGCCAGCAGTGACTCCCCGGGATTGGGCACGGATACGCAGTATTTT
TRBD1	.	TRBV2	TRBJ2-7	CASSHTGTGLPSSYEQYF	TGTGCCAGCAGCCACACCGGGACAGGTCTACCAAGCTCCTACGAGCAGTACTTC
TRBD2	.	TRBV3-1/TRBV3-2	TRBJ2-3	CASRQLRGGSTDTQYF	TGTGCCAGCAGGCAACTCCGGGGGGGGAGCACAGATACGCAGTATTTT
TRBD2	few	TRBV4-2	TRBJ2-1	CASSQDRLAGGPEQFF	TGTGCCAGCAGCCAAGATAGGCTAGCGGGGGGGCCGGAGCAGTTCTTC
TRBD2	.	TRBV4-1	TRBJ2-4	CASSQIAGGPLYDIQYF	TGCGCCAGCAGCCAAATAGCGGGGGGGCCGCTATATGACATTCAGTACTTC
.	.	TRBV6-5	TRBJ1-6	CASSWAWGGGNSPLHF	TGTGCCAGCAGTTGGGCCTGGGGGGGAGGTAATTCACCCCTCCACTTT
.	.	TRBV30	TRBJ1-1	CAWSPVNTEAFF	TGTGCCTGGAGTCCAGTGAACACTGAAGCTTTCTTT
TRBD1	.	TRBV7-9	TRBJ2-3	CASSRDRVGTDTQYF	TGTGCCAGCAGCCGGGACAGGGTGGGTACAGATACGCAGTATTTT
TRBD1	.	TRBV5-1	TRBJ1-1	CASSLGTGGITEAFF	TGCGCCAGCAGCTTGGGTACAGGGGGCATCACTGAAGCTTTCTTT
TRBD1	.	TRBV6-6	TRBJ2-1	CASSPGQVFRTMVRNEQFF	TGTGCCAGCAGTCCGGGACAGGTATTTAGGACAATGGTCCGCAATGAGCAGTTCTTC
.	.	TRBV6-5	TRBJ2-7	CASSQGGYEQYF	TGTGCCAGCAGTCAGGGGGGCTACGAGCAGTACTTC
.	.	TRBV21-1	TRBJ2-1	CASSKETGGNEQFF	TGTGCCAGCAGCAAAGAGACTGGCGGAAATGAGCAGTTCTTC
TRBD1	.	TRBV3-1/TRBV3-2	TRBJ1-2	CASNIGQGAPYGYTF	TGTGCCAGCAATATAGGACAGGGGGCTCCCTATGGCTACACCTTC
.	once	TRBV7-2	TRBJ1-6	CASSLEWESSPLHF	TGTGCCAGCAGCTTAGAATGGGAGTCGTCACCCCTCCACTTT
TRBD1	.	TRBV5-1	TRBJ1-3	CASSWGTDSANTIYF	TGCGCCAGCAGCTGGGGGACAGACTCTGCAAACACCATATATTTT
.	.	TRBV27	TRBJ2-2	CASSLDSFSGELFF	TGTGCCAGCAGTTTGGACAGCTTTTCCGGGGAGCTGTTTTTT
.	.	TRBV18	TRBJ2-7	CASSPPTGFISYEQYF	TGTGCCAGCTCACCCCCGACAGGTTTTATTTCCTACGAGCAGTACTTC
TRBD1	.	TRBV4-1	TRBJ2-3	CASSQDTGAPTDTQYF	TGCGCCAGCAGCCAAGACACAGGGGCGCCTACAGATACGCAGTATTTT
TRBD2	.	TRBV5-1	TRBJ2-7	CASSLPLAGGRYEQYF	TGCGCCAGCAGCTTACCCCTAGCGGGAGGGCGCTACGAGCAGTACTTC
TRBD1	.	TRBV5-1	TRBJ2-3	CASSSQTGAPIYPYF	TGCGCCAGCAGCTCCCAAACAGGGGCCCCGATATACCCGTATTTT